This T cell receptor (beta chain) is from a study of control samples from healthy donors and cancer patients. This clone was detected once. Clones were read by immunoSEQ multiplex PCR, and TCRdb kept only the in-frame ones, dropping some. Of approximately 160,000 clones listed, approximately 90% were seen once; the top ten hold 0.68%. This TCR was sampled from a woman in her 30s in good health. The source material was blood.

CDR3 protein: CASSSTADANTGELFF. The CDR3 DNA reads TGTGCCAGCAGCTCGACAGCCGACGCGAACACCGGGGAGCTGTTTTTT. The V and J genes are TRBV5-6 and TRBJ2-2, with D perhaps matching TRBD1 (5 bases). Germline V gene data show CDR1 as SGHDT and CDR2 as YYEEEE. The CDR3 extends over 16 amino acids. Trimming removed 3 bases from V and 0 bases from J, with 12 bases in between.